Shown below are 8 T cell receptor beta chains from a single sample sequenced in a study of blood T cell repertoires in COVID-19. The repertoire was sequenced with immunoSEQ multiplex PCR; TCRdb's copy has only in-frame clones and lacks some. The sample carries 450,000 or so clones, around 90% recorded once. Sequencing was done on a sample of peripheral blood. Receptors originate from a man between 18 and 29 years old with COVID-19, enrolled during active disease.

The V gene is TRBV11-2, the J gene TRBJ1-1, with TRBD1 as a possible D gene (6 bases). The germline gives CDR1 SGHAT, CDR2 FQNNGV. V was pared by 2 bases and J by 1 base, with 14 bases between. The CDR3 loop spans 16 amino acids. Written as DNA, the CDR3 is TGTGCCAGCAGCTTATGGGCAGGGGTTCAGAACACTGAAGCTTTCTTT. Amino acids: CASSLWAGVQNTEAFF.

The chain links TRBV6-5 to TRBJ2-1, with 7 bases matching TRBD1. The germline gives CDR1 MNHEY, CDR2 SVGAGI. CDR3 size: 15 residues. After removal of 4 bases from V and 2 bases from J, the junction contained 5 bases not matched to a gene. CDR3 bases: TGTGCCAGCAGTTTAGGACAGGATCCCTACAATGAGCAGTTCTTC. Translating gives CASSLGQDPYNEQFF.

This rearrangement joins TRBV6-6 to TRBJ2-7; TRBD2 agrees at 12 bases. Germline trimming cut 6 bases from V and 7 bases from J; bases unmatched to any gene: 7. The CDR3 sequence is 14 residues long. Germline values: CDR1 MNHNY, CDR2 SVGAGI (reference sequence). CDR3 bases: TGTGCCAGCAGGGAGGCTAGCGGGAGGGGTGAGCAGTACTTC. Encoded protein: CASREASGRGEQYF.

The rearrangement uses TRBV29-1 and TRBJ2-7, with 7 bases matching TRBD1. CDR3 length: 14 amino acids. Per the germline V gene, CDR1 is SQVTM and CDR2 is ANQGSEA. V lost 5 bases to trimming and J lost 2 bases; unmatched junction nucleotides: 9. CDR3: CSVTPRDSTYEQYF. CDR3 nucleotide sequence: TGCAGCGTTACTCCCCGGGACAGCACCTACGAGCAGTACTTC.

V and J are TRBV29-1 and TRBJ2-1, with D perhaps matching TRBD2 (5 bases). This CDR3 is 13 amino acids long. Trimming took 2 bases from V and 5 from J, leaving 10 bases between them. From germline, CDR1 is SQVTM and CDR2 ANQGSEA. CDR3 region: CSVERRPHNEQFF. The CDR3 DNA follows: TGCAGCGTTGAAAGGAGGCCCCACAATGAGCAGTTCTTC.

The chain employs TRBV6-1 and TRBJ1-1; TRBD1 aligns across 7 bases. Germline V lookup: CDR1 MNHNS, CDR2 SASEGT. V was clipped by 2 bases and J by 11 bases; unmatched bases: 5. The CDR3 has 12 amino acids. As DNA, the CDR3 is TGTGCCAGCAGTGAATTACAGGGGAGGGCTTTCTTT. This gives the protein CASSELQGRAFF.

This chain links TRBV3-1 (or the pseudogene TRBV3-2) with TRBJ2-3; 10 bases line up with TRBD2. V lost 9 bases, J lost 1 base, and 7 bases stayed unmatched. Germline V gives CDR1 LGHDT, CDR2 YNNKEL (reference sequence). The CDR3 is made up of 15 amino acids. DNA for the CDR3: TGTGCCAGTAAGCGGGGGGGCGTTGGCACAGATACGCAGTATTTT. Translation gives CASKRGGVGTDTQYF.

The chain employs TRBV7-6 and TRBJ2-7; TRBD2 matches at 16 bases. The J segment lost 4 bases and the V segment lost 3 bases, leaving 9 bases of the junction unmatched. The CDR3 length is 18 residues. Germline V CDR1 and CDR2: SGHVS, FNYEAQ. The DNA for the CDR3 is TGTGCCAGCAGCTTGGCCGGGACTAGCGGGGGGGCCGGGTACGAGCAGTACTTC. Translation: CASSLAGTSGGAGYEQYF.